This entry describes one T cell receptor (beta chain). The sample originates from a study of T cell responses to AZD1222 COVID-19 vaccine. The protocol was immunoSEQ multiplex PCR, while the TCRdb copy is restricted to in-frame clones and leaves out a portion. The data hold roughly 150,000 clones, with approximately 90% observed a single time. There are 13 residues in the CDR3. V shed 0 bases and J shed 3 bases, with 1 base lying between them. CDR1 and CDR2 (germline): KGHDR, SFDVKD. This sequence was found in an adult in good health. This material consisted of peripheral blood, taken on day 0 of MenACWY control vaccination. The chain carries TRBV24-1 and TRBJ2-2; D remains unclear. As DNA, the CDR3 is TGTGCCACCAGTGATTTGCACACCGGGGAGCTGTTTTTT. The encoded protein is CATSDLHTGELFF.